These 17 T cell receptor beta chains were all obtained from the same sample, sequenced in a study of cytomegalovirus exposure and HLA in healthy donors. Both 60 Vbeta primers and 13 Jbeta primers went into the PCR. The method was immunoSEQ multiplex PCR; TCRdb's version includes in-frame clones alone and lacks a portion of them. Here the sample spans about 140,000 clones, 70% to 85% being singletons. Sequencing was performed on PBMCs. The source of these receptors is a woman aged 40 to 49 in good health and CMV-seronegative.

The chain is built from TRBV18 and TRBJ2-1; 8 bases line up with TRBD1. In germline, CDR1 is KGHSH, CDR2 LQKENI. The CDR3 length is 14 residues. V lost 6 bases, J lost 7 bases, and 8 bases stayed unmatched. The CDR3 sequence: CASSLDRVANEQFF. CDR3 sequence (DNA): TGTGCCAGCTCTCTGGACAGGGTAGCGAATGAGCAGTTCTTC.

The J gene is TRBJ2-2, the V gene TRBV4-3, with D possibly matching TRBD1 (5 bases). Per the germline V gene, CDR1 is LGHNA and CDR2 is YSLEER. The CDR3 covers 17 residues. The V gene lost 1 base and the J gene lost 8 bases, with 20 bases spanning the gap. The CDR3 region is CASSQAPWAGKKGELFF. The CDR3 coding sequence is TGCGCCAGCAGCCAAGCCCCATGGGCAGGGAAGAAAGGGGAGCTGTTTTTT.

The chain has TRBV21-1 and TRBJ2-4; no DNA check was done on the table's D call, TRBD1. TRBV21-1 is a known pseudogene. There are 19 residues in the CDR3. DNA for the CDR3: TGTGCCAGCAGCACTTTCCCGGGACAGGGGCTAGTAGCCAAAAACATTCAGTACTTC. Protein sequence: CASSTFPGQGLVAKNIQYF.

The chain carries TRBV5-1 and TRBJ2-5, with 9 positions matching TRBD1. J gave up 5 bases and V 3 bases, and 5 bases lay outside the gene matches. The CDR3 is 14 amino acids. CDR1 and CDR2 (germline): SGHRS, YFSETQ. CDR3 loop: CASSSLQGAETQYF. CDR3 DNA sequence: TGCGCCAGCAGCTCGTTACAGGGGGCGGAGACCCAGTACTTC.

The chain carries TRBV13 and TRBJ1-1; D is uncertain. Germline assignment: CDR1 PRHDT and CDR2 FYEKMQ (reference sequence). The V end lost 3 bases, the J end lost 1 base, and 9 bases lay between the germline ends. This CDR3 is built from 14 residues. The CDR3 reads CASSLSPQNTEAFF. CDR3 sequence (DNA): TGTGCCAGCAGCTTGTCGCCACAGAACACTGAAGCTTTCTTT.

This chain uses TRBV27 with TRBJ1-5; D uncertain. Trimming removed 8 bases at V and 3 bases at J, with 11 bases between. CDR1 and CDR2 (germline): MNHEY, SMNVEV (reference sequence). The CDR3 covers 13 residues. The CDR3 coding sequence is TGTGCCAGCCAGGACGGACTCAATCAGCCCCAGCATTTT. Translation: CASQDGLNQPQHF.

The rearrangement joins TRBV18 to TRBJ1-2; D call uncertain. V dropped 3 bases and J dropped 5 bases, with 13 bases sitting between them. This CDR3 has 14 amino acids. CDR1 and CDR2 from the germline V gene are KGHSH and LQKENI. The CDR3 spells CASSPTIVTYGYTF. The CDR3 coding sequence is TGTGCCAGCTCACCGACTATCGTTACTTATGGCTACACCTTC.

This chain links TRBV27 with TRBJ1-3; a possible D gene is TRBD1 (5 bases). The germline V gene has CDR1 MNHEY and CDR2 SMNVEV (reference sequence). V was trimmed by 1 base and J by 2 bases, leaving 9 bases between them. This CDR3 is built from 15 residues. The CDR3 sequence: CASSLFGGTGNTIYF. For the CDR3, the DNA is TGTGCCAGCAGTTTATTTGGGGGGACTGGAAACACCATATATTTT.

The chain uses TRBV7-3 and TRBJ2-7; no clear D gene. The germline CDR1 and CDR2 sequences are SGHTA and FQGTGA. Trimming cost V 0 bases and J 6 bases, with 9 bases left between them. The CDR3 length is 13 residues. The CDR3, as DNA: TGTGCCAGCAGCTTAACAGACTGGTCCGAGCAGTACTTC. It translates to CASSLTDWSEQYF.

This chain joins TRBV5-1 and TRBJ2-1; 8 bases agree with TRBD2. With 0 bases clipped from V and 2 bases from J, the junction kept 4 bases outside the gene matches. This CDR3 is built from 16 residues. Germline lookup yields CDR1 SGHRS and CDR2 YFSETQ. Written as DNA, the CDR3 is TGCGCCAGCAGCTTGGGGAGCGGGAGCGCCTACAATGAGCAGTTCTTC. Translation gives CASSLGSGSAYNEQFF.

The chain joins TRBV7-2 to TRBJ2-2; no reliable D call. Trimming took off 1 base at V and 5 bases at J, with 17 bases between the two ends. The CDR3 has 17 amino acids. CDR1 SGHTA and CDR2 FQGNSA come from the germline V gene. The chain's CDR3 is CASSLVVSGYQTGELFF. For the CDR3, the DNA is TGTGCCAGCAGCTTAGTGGTTTCAGGTTATCAAACCGGGGAGCTGTTTTTT.

This clone has just one count. The CDR3 loop reads CASSMVAGINPYEQYF. CDR3 sequence (DNA): TGTGCCAGCAGTATGGTGGCCGGGATAAATCCCTACGAGCAGTACTTC. The J gene is TRBJ2-5, the V gene TRBV27; possible D gene TRBD2, 5 bases. The end of the DNA is better explained by TRBJ2-7, so the J call may be wrong. Per the germline V gene, CDR1 is MNHEY and CDR2 is SMNVEV (reference sequence). The CDR3 loop spans 16 amino acids.

This chain joins TRBV10-3 and TRBJ2-5; D perhaps matches TRBD2 (6 bases). The CDR3 runs to 14 residues. Germline CDR1 reads ENHRY; CDR2 reads SYGVKD. V was trimmed by 10 bases and J by 3 bases, leaving 18 bases between them. The CDR3: CATSLSAGKETQYF. CDR3 nucleotide sequence: TGTGCCACCTCTCTATCCGCGGGGAAAGAGACCCAGTACTTC.

The V and J genes are TRBV27 and TRBJ2-3; 8 positions agree with TRBD2. This CDR3 spans 17 amino acids. Germline V gives CDR1 MNHEY, CDR2 SMNVEV (reference sequence). With 3 bases clipped from V and 0 bases from J, the junction kept 8 bases outside the gene matches. The CDR3 is CASSFLRASGSTDTQYF. The CDR3 coding sequence is TGTGCCAGCAGTTTCCTGCGAGCTAGCGGGAGCACAGATACGCAGTATTTT.

This clone occurred a few times. This CDR3 is also generated by other DNA sequences in the sample. The chain recombines TRBV5-1 with TRBJ1-1; tentatively, D is TRBD1 (5 bases). V lost 0 bases, J lost 5 bases, and 11 bases lay in between. The CDR3 loop spans 14 amino acids. CDR1 and CDR2 (germline): SGHRS, YFSETQ. The CDR3 DNA is TGCGCCAGCAGCTTGGCCGGGCAGGGTACTGAAGCTTTCTTT. Residues: CASSLAGQGTEAFF.

The CDR3 here is CASSPDRVGGYTF. DNA for the CDR3: TGTGCCAGCAGCCCGGACAGGGTGGGGGGCTACACCTTC. The chain has TRBV7-2 and TRBJ1-2; TRBD1 matches 8 bases. After removal of 5 bases from V and 8 bases from J, the junction contained 7 bases not matched to a gene. The CDR3 extends over 13 amino acids. In germline, CDR1 is SGHTA, CDR2 FQGNSA.

The chain is built from TRBV7-3 and TRBJ1-2; tentatively, D is TRBD1 (6 bases). CDR3 size: 14 residues. V lost 0 bases, J lost 6 bases, and 11 bases lay in between. Germline V gene lookup returns CDR1 SGHTA and CDR2 FQGTGA. Here the CDR3 DNA reads TGTGCCAGCAGCTTAACGAGGGGGGGGCATGGCTACACCTTC. Translation: CASSLTRGGHGYTF.